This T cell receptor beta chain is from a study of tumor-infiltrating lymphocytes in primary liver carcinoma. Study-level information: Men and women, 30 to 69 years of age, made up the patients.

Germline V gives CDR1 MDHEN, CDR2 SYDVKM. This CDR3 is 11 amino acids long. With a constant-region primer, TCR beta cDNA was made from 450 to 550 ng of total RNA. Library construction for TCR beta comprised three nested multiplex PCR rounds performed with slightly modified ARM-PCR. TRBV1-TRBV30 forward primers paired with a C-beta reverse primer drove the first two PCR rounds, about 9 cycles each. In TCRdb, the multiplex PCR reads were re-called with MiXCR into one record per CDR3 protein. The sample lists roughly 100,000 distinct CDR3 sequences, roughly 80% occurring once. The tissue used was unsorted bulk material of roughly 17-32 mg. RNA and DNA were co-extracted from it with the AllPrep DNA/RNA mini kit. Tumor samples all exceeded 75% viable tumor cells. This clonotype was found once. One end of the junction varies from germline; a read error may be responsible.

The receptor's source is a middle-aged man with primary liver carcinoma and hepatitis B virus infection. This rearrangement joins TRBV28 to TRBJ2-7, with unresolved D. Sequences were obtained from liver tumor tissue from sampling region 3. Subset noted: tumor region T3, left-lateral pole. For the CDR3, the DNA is TGTGCCAGCAGTTTTGGATACGAGCAGCACTTC. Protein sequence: CASSFGYEQHF.